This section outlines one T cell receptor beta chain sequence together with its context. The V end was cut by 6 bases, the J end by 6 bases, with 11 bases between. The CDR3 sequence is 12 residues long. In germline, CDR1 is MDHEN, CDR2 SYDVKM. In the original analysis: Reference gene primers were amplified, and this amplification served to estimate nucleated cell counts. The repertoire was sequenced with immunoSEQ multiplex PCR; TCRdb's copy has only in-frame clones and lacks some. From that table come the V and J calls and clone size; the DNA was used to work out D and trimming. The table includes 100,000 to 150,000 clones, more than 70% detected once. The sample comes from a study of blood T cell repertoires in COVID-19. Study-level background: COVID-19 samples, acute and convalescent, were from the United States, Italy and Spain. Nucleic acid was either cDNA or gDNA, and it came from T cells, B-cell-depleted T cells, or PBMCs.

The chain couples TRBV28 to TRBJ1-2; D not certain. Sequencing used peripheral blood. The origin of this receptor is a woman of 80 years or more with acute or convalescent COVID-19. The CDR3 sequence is CASSPGGDGYTF. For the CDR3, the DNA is TGTGCCAGCAGCCCCGGCGGAGATGGCTACACCTTC.